This T cell receptor (beta chain) was sequenced in a study of blood T cell repertoires in COVID-19. Study-level information: Nucleic acid was either cDNA or gDNA, and it came from T cells, B-cell-depleted T cells, or PBMCs.

Assignments of participants to cohorts depended upon their own reported clinical history. In the original workflow: Using reference gene primer amplification, nucleated cell counts were estimated. Some clones are missing from TCRdb's copy, which holds only in-frame ones; the method was immunoSEQ multiplex PCR. That table supplies the V and J calls and clone size; D and trimming were determined from the DNA. The sample has 150,000 to 200,000 clones, around 81% seen once. This clonotype was sampled from a man aged 40-50 years who had recovered from COVID-19. Sequenced sample: PBMCs or T cells enriched from blood (not recorded which).

The CDR3, as DNA: TGTGCCAGCAGCTTAATCGTCGGAGGCTCTGGAAACACCATATATTTT. Translated, it gives CASSLIVGGSGNTIYF. This chain uses TRBV7-2 with TRBJ1-3; D ambiguous. Trimming removed 2 bases from V and 0 bases from J, with 11 bases in between. Germline assignment: CDR1 SGHTA and CDR2 FQGNSA. This CDR3 contains 16 residues. The full variable domain, with the rest looked up from reference TRBV7-2 and TRBJ1-3, is GAGVSQSPSNKVTEKGKDVELRCDPISGHTALYWYRQSLGQGLEFLIYFQGNSAPDKSGLPSDRFSAERTGGSVSTLTIQRTQQEDSAVYLCASSLIVGGSGNTIYFGEGSWLTVV.